A single sample is the source of the 24 T cell receptor beta chains below, sequenced in a study of blood T cell repertoires in COVID-19. The protocol was immunoSEQ multiplex PCR, while the TCRdb copy is restricted to in-frame clones and leaves out a portion. The sample carries roughly 100,000 clones, 70% to 90% recorded once. Sequencing was carried out using peripheral blood. Source of these receptors: a middle-aged man with active COVID-19.

The gene calls are TRBV5-5 and TRBJ1-2, with D possibly matching TRBD1 (6 bases). The CDR3 covers 13 residues. Looked up from germline, CDR1 is SGHKS and CDR2 is YYEKEE (reference sequence). The V end was cut by 4 bases, the J end by 5 bases, with 12 bases between. CDR3 sequence (DNA): TGTGCCAGCAGCGTAAGGGGGATGTATGGCTACACCTTC. Protein sequence: CASSVRGMYGYTF.

CDR3 nucleotides: TGTGCCAGCAGCAAAAACGCAGGTTCGAACACCGGGGAGCTGTTTTTT. Its translation is CASSKNAGSNTGELFF. The rearrangement uses TRBV3-1 (or the pseudogene TRBV3-2) and TRBJ2-2; D is undetermined. V shed 5 bases and J shed 0 bases, with 13 bases lying between them. CDR1 is LGHDT, CDR2 YNNKEL, per germline (reference sequence). There are 16 residues in the CDR3.

The chain links TRBV18 to TRBJ2-7, with a tentative D call TRBD2 (5 bases). Germline V CDR1 and CDR2: KGHSH, LQKENI. The CDR3 loop spans 14 amino acids. Trimming cost V 2 bases and J 4 bases, with 12 bases left between them. The CDR3 DNA reads TGTGCCAGCTCACCATCTAAGGGAGTTTACGAGCAGTACTTC. This encodes CASSPSKGVYEQYF.

This sequence joins TRBV3-1 (or the pseudogene TRBV3-2) and TRBJ1-1; the D gene is possibly TRBD1 (6 bases). V was cut by 1 base and J by 6 bases, with 12 bases left in between. The CDR3 extends over 14 amino acids. Germline V gene sequence: CDR1 LGHDT, CDR2 YNNKEL (reference sequence). In DNA, the CDR3 is TGTGCCAGCAGCCAAGCAGGGGATGTGGCTGAAGCTTTCTTT. Translating gives CASSQAGDVAEAFF.

This clone was found a few times. The rearrangement links TRBV2 to TRBJ1-6; 9 nucleotides align to TRBD1. The germline CDR1 and CDR2 sequences are SNHLY and FYNNEI. The trim removed 6 bases at V and 10 bases at J, leaving 10 bases unmatched. The CDR3 runs to 15 residues. Here the CDR3 DNA reads TGTGCCAGCAGCCCGAGAGGGACAGGGACCTCACCCCTCCACTTT. Translated: CASSPRGTGTSPLHF.

J is TRBJ1-1 and V is TRBV2; possible D gene TRBD1, 6 bases. The V and J ends lost 5 bases and 7 bases respectively, with 17 bases between them. Germline CDR1 is SNHLY and CDR2 is FYNNEI. This CDR3 has 14 amino acids. CDR3 bases: TGTGCCAGCAGTTCGGACAGATACACGGGTGAAGCTTTCTTT. This codes for CASSSDRYTGEAFF.

This clone was observed a handful of times. The chain combines TRBV10-2 with TRBJ1-2; weak D call: TRBD1 (5 bases). Trimming removed 6 bases from V and 4 bases from J, with 9 bases in between. Germline CDR1 WSHSY, CDR2 SAAADI. The CDR3 runs 12 residues. DNA of the CDR3: TGCGCCAGCAGCGGGGGGGGCTATGGCTACACCTTC. It codes for CASSGGGYGYTF.

CDR3 sequence (DNA): TGTGCCTGGAGTGGGCAGGGTTTAGCAGGAGAGCAGTACTTC. Protein product: CAWSGQGLAGEQYF. The chain combines TRBV30 with TRBJ2-7; TRBD1 is a possible D gene (5 bases). Between the trimmed V and J ends, which lost 1 base and 7 bases, there was a span of 17 bases. The CDR3 spans 14 residues. Per the germline V gene, CDR1 is GTSNPN and CDR2 is SVGIG (reference sequence).

V gene TRBV7-2 combines with J gene TRBJ1-4, with TRBD1 as a possible D gene (6 bases). The ends were cut back, 8 bases at V and 8 bases at J, with 12 bases in the middle. Per the germline V gene, CDR1 is SGHTA and CDR2 is FQGNSA. This CDR3 has 12 residues. The chain's CDR3 is CASGRDNEKLFF. For the CDR3, the DNA is TGTGCCAGCGGCCGGGACAACGAAAAACTGTTTTTT. Together with reference TRBV7-2 and TRBJ1-4, the CDR3 gives the full variable domain: GAGVSQSPSNKVTEKGKDVELRCDPISGHTALYWYRQSLGQGLEFLIYFQGNSAPDKSGLPSDRFSAERTGGSVSTLTIQRTQQEDSAVYLCASGRDNEKLFFGSGTQLSVL.

The sample holds a few counts of this clone. The V and J genes are TRBV9 and TRBJ1-6, with 7 bases aligning to TRBD1. Per germline, CDR1 SGDLS and CDR2 YYNGEE. The CDR3 runs 12 residues. The V gene end was trimmed by 7 bases and the J gene end by 7 bases; junction bases not matched to a gene: 2. CDR3 sequence (DNA): TGTGCCAGCGGGGACAGAAATTCACCCCTCCACTTT. Translation gives CASGDRNSPLHF. Looking up the rest from reference TRBV9 and TRBJ1-6 gives the full variable domain: DSGVTQTPKHLITATGQRVTLRCSPRSGDLSVYWYQQSLDQGLQFLIQYYNGEERAKGNILERFSAQQFPDLHSELNLSSLELGDSALYFCASGDRNSPLHFGNGTRLTVT.

The sample holds one count of this clone. The V and J genes are TRBV19 and TRBJ2-3; the match to TRBD2 covers 8 bases. The V and J ends lost 11 bases and 3 bases, in that order; junction bases with no gene match: 7. This CDR3 contains 13 residues. From germline, CDR1 is LNHDA and CDR2 SQIVND (reference sequence). The CDR3, as DNA: TGTGCCGTTACTAGCGGAGTAACAGATACGCAGTATTTT. Protein sequence: CAVTSGVTDTQYF.

The table lists this clone with a few counts. V and J are TRBV4-2 and TRBJ1-3; possible D gene TRBD1, 5 bases. V was trimmed by 0 bases and J by 2 bases, leaving 11 bases between them. CDR1 LGHNA and CDR2 YNFKEQ come from the germline V gene. The CDR3 sequence is 16 residues long. CDR3 sequence: CASSQDPTGAGNTIYF. CDR3 DNA: TGTGCCAGCAGCCAAGACCCGACGGGGGCTGGAAACACCATATATTTT.

The rearrangement links TRBV5-1 to TRBJ2-7; 11 nucleotides match TRBD1. The CDR3 totals 14 residues. Germline lookup yields CDR1 SGHRS and CDR2 YFSETQ. After removal of 3 bases from V and 6 bases from J, the junction contained 5 bases not matched to a gene. CDR3 in amino acids: CASSSGQGATEQYF. The CDR3 DNA sequence: TGCGCCAGCAGCTCAGGACAGGGGGCGACCGAGCAGTACTTC.

V gene TRBV29-1 combines with J gene TRBJ1-2; the match to TRBD1 covers 12 bases. This CDR3 contains 13 residues. After removal of 7 bases from V and 7 bases from J, the junction contained 7 bases not matched to a gene. Germline CDR1 is SQVTM and CDR2 is ANQGSEA. CDR3 nucleotide sequence: TGCAGCGCCGTGGGACAGGGGGCTGTTGGCTACACCTTC. This encodes CSAVGQGAVGYTF. Full variable domain (remainder filled in from reference TRBV29-1 and TRBJ1-2): SAVISQKPSRDICQRGTSLTIQCQVDSQVTMMFWYRQQPGQSLTLIATANQGSEATYESGFVIDKFPISRPNLTFSTLTVSNMSPEDSSIYLCSAVGQGAVGYTFGSGTRLTVV.

This rearrangement joins TRBV9 to TRBJ2-5; 10 bases align to TRBD2. Trimming cost V 0 bases and J 2 bases; bases outside gene matches: 4. CDR3 length equals 16 residues. Germline V gives CDR1 SGDLS, CDR2 YYNGEE. The CDR3 nucleotides read TGTGCCAGCAGCGTAGGTCGAGCGGGGGGGCAAGAGACCCAGTACTTC. The encoded protein is CASSVGRAGGQETQYF.

The genes are TRBV13 and TRBJ2-3, with TRBD2 matching 10 bases. Germline CDR1 and CDR2: PRHDT and FYEKMQ (reference sequence). V trimming: 1 base; J trimming: 5 bases; junction bases outside the gene matches: 3. This CDR3 is 15 amino acids long. The CDR3 region is CASSLEAGGGDTQYF. CDR3 DNA sequence: TGTGCCAGCAGCTTAGAAGCGGGGGGGGGAGATACGCAGTATTTT.

This chain links TRBV28 with TRBJ1-2; TRBD1 matches at 9 bases. CDR3 length: 15 amino acids. The ends lost 6 bases at V and 6 bases at J; junction bases unmatched: 11. The germline V gene has CDR1 MDHEN and CDR2 SYDVKM. In DNA, the CDR3 is TGTGCCAGCAGCCAGAACACAGGGGGCGGGCATGGCTACACCTTC. It yields the protein CASSQNTGGGHGYTF.

The chain recombines TRBV7-2 with TRBJ2-2; D possibly corresponds to TRBD2 (6 bases). V was cut by 6 bases and J by 6 bases, with 14 bases left in between. This CDR3 is 14 amino acids long. Germline V gives CDR1 SGHTA, CDR2 FQGNSA. CDR3 protein: CASRRPGRSGELFF. CDR3 DNA sequence: TGTGCCAGCAGGCGACCGGGGAGGTCCGGGGAGCTGTTTTTT.

The chain recombines TRBV5-1 with TRBJ2-3, with D unresolved. Trimming pared 3 bases from V and 1 base from J, leaving 9 bases between. In germline, CDR1 is SGHRS, CDR2 YFSETQ. CDR3 length equals 14 residues. DNA for the CDR3: TGCGCCAGCAGCTCCCATTCAGGCACAGATACGCAGTATTTT. Its translation is CASSSHSGTDTQYF.

The chain joins TRBV10-3 to TRBJ2-7; 8 nucleotides line up with TRBD2. The V segment lost 7 bases and the J segment 2 bases; nucleotides outside the gene matches: 4. The germline V gene has CDR1 ENHRY and CDR2 SYGVKD. The CDR3 totals 13 residues. CDR3 sequence: CAIKGGGPYEQYF. The DNA for the CDR3 is TGTGCCATCAAGGGCGGGGGGCCCTACGAGCAGTACTTC.

The genes are TRBV4-1 and TRBJ2-7; TRBD2 might be the D (5 bases). Germline loops: CDR1 MGHRA, CDR2 YSYEKL. CDR3 length: 15 residues. V shed 0 bases and J shed 7 bases, with 16 bases lying between them. CDR3 residues: CASSQDRNGVREQYF. The CDR3 DNA reads TGCGCCAGCAGCCAAGACAGGAACGGGGTTAGGGAGCAGTACTTC.

This clone turned up a few times. The chain employs TRBV7-2 and TRBJ1-4; no reliable D call. The CDR3 extends over 14 amino acids. CDR1 and CDR2 from the germline V gene are SGHTA and FQGNSA. The ends were cut back, 1 base at V and 3 bases at J, with 6 bases in the middle. As DNA, the CDR3 is TGTGCCAGCAGCTTAGGGGAGGCTAATGAAAAACTGTTTTTT. Protein: CASSLGEANEKLFF. Based on the CDR3 plus reference TRBV7-2 and TRBJ1-4, the full variable domain is GAGVSQSPSNKVTEKGKDVELRCDPISGHTALYWYRQSLGQGLEFLIYFQGNSAPDKSGLPSDRFSAERTGGSVSTLTIQRTQQEDSAVYLCASSLGEANEKLFFGSGTQLSVL.

The CDR3 is CASRAGAGYEQYF. CDR3 DNA sequence: TGTGCCAGCCGAGCAGGGGCCGGGTACGAGCAGTACTTC. The chain employs TRBV7-9 and TRBJ2-7; weak D call: TRBD1 (6 bases). The CDR3 extends over 13 amino acids. Trimming removed 8 bases at V and 4 bases at J, with 15 bases between. Per germline, CDR1 SEHNR and CDR2 FQNEAQ (reference sequence). Together with reference TRBV7-9 and TRBJ2-7, the CDR3 gives the full variable domain: DTGVSQNPRHKITKRGQNVTFRCDPISEHNRLYWYRQTLGQGPEFLTYFQNEAQLEKSRLLSDRFSAERPKGSFSTLEIQRTEQGDSAMYLCASRAGAGYEQYFGPGTRLTVT.

The chain employs TRBV5-6 and TRBJ2-3; TRBD2 aligns across 7 bases. V gave up 5 bases and J gave up 2 bases; unmatched junction bases: 11. Germline V CDR1 and CDR2: SGHDT, YYEEEE. The CDR3 covers 16 residues. DNA of the CDR3: TGTGCCAGCAGTCACCAGCGGGGAAGCTACACAGATACGCAGTATTTT. Residues: CASSHQRGSYTDTQYF. Combining the CDR3 with reference TRBV5-6 and TRBJ2-3 gives the whole variable domain DAGVTQSPTHLIKTRGQQVTLRCSPKSGHDTVSWYQQALGQGPQFIFQYYEEEERQRGNFPDRFSGHQFPNYSSELNVNALLLGDSALYLCASSHQRGSYTDTQYFGPGTRLTVL.